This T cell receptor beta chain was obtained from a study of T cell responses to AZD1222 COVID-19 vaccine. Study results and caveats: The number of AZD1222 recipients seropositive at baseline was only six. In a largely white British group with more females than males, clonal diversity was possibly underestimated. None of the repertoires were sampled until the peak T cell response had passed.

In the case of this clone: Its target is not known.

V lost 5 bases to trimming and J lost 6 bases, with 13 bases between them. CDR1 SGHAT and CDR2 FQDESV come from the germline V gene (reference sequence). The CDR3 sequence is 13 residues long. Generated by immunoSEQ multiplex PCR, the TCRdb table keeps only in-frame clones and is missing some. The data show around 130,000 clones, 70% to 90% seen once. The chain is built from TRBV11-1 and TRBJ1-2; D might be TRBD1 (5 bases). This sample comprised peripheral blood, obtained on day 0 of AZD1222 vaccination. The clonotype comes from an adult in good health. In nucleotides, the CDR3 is TGTGCCAGCAGCCCCGGGGGACTCCATGGCTACACCTTC. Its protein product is CASSPGGLHGYTF.